The 31 T cell receptor beta chains in this list originate from one sample, sequenced in a study of shared clonotypes between healthy human individuals. Here immunoSEQ multiplex PCR was the method, and the copy in TCRdb shows in-frame clones only, minus some. This sample has approximately 1.5 million clones, with roughly 98% found just once. Sequencing input: naive CD4+ T cells sorted from blood. The subset: CD45RA+ positively selected. All receptors derive from a young man in good health.

This chain uses TRBV6-5 with TRBJ2-7, with 9 bases matching TRBD2. Germline CDR1 reads MNHEY; CDR2 reads SVGAGI. This CDR3 comprises 15 residues. V shed 6 bases and J 5 bases; nucleotides not matched to a gene: 11. The chain's CDR3 is CASRRSSGNPHEQYF. CDR3 coding DNA: TGTGCCAGCAGGCGATCTAGCGGGAACCCCCACGAGCAGTACTTC.

The rearrangement joins TRBV18 to TRBJ1-1; D gene unclear. There are 15 residues in the CDR3. The ends were cut back, 2 bases at V and 0 bases at J, with 10 bases in the middle. CDR1 is KGHSH, CDR2 LQKENI, per germline. The chain's CDR3 is CASSPIGGLNTEAFF. The CDR3 DNA reads as TGTGCCAGCTCACCAATAGGCGGTCTGAACACTGAAGCTTTCTTT.

This clone is a singleton in its sample. The chain couples TRBV9 to TRBJ1-3, with D perhaps TRBD1 (5 bases). V lost 4 bases, J lost 2 bases, and 13 bases lay in between. There are 15 residues in the CDR3. The germline V gene encodes CDR1 SGDLS and CDR2 YYNGEE. CDR3 nucleotides: TGTGCCAGCAGCCAAGATTCGGGGGCTGGAAACACCATATATTTT. Encoded protein: CASSQDSGAGNTIYF.

This chain connects TRBV28 to TRBJ2-3; the match to TRBD2 covers 7 bases. Germline-derived CDR1 and CDR2 are MDHEN and SYDVKM. The CDR3 contains 16 residues. After removal of 6 bases from V and 2 bases from J, the junction contained 11 bases not matched to a gene. The CDR3 DNA reads as TGTGCCAGCAGCCTCCATAGCGGGCCGGTCACAGATACGCAGTATTTT. Protein: CASSLHSGPVTDTQYF.

As DNA, the CDR3 is TGCAGCGTTGATACACTAGTGGGTACGCAGTATTTT. Amino acids: CSVDTLVGTQYF. V gene TRBV29-1 combines with J gene TRBJ2-3; TRBD2 is a possible D gene (5 bases). Germline V gene sequence: CDR1 SQVTM, CDR2 ANQGSEA. The CDR3 sequence is 12 residues long. Trimming shortened V by 3 bases and J by 8 bases, and 12 bases separated the two germline ends.

The CDR3 coding sequence is TGTGCCAGCAGTGCTGACAGGGAGGGGGGTTCGCCGCAGTACTTC. Amino acid sequence: CASSADREGGSPQYF. The rearrangement uses TRBV2 and TRBJ2-7, with D perhaps being TRBD1 or TRBD2 (7 bases each). CDR3 size: 15 residues. The V gene lost 4 bases and the J gene lost 9 bases, with 22 bases spanning the gap. In germline, CDR1 is SNHLY, CDR2 FYNNEI.

The CDR3 coding sequence is TGTGCCAGCAGTTTATGGGGGGGGCCAAATCAGCCCCAGCATTTT. It encodes CASSLWGGPNQPQHF. V gene TRBV28 combines with J gene TRBJ1-5, with D possibly being TRBD1 (6 bases). CDR3 length: 15 amino acids. Trimming stripped 0 bases from V and 4 bases from J, with 10 bases between. Germline CDR1 and CDR2: MDHEN and SYDVKM.

The rearrangement joins TRBV4-2 to TRBJ2-1; 12 nucleotides align to TRBD2. Trimming cost V 4 bases and J 2 bases; bases outside gene matches: 3. From germline, CDR1 is LGHNA and CDR2 YNFKEQ. CDR3 length: 16 residues. CDR3 in amino acids: CASSRTSGTTYNEQFF. The CDR3 bases are TGTGCCAGCAGCCGGACTAGCGGGACTACCTACAATGAGCAGTTCTTC.

The chain is built from TRBV19 and TRBJ2-1; D not certain. Germline CDR1 is LNHDA and CDR2 is SQIVND (reference sequence). Trimming cost V 5 bases and J 8 bases, with 10 bases left between them. The CDR3 is made up of 12 amino acids. The CDR3 DNA follows: TGTGCCAGTAGTCTGTTTTTCCATGAGCAGTTCTTC. Translating gives CASSLFFHEQFF.

The rearrangement joins TRBV2 to TRBJ1-4, with 10 nucleotides matching TRBD1. Germline assignment: CDR1 SNHLY and CDR2 FYNNEI. CDR3 size: 14 residues. The trim removed 7 bases at V and 8 bases at J, leaving 7 bases unmatched. The CDR3 coding sequence is TGTGCCAGCACCAGCGACAGGGGGCGGGAAAAACTGTTTTTT. Translated, it gives CASTSDRGREKLFF.

The chain couples TRBV2 to TRBJ1-5; D not certain. The V end was cut by 1 base, the J end by 6 bases, with 7 bases between. The CDR3 is 13 residues long. Germline loops: CDR1 SNHLY, CDR2 FYNNEI. CDR3 loop: CASSEVRGQPQHF. CDR3 coding DNA: TGTGCCAGCAGTGAAGTTCGGGGTCAGCCCCAGCATTTT.

The chain combines TRBV7-2 with TRBJ2-7, with 12 bases identical to TRBD2. The germline gives CDR1 SGHTA, CDR2 FQGNSA. After removal of 8 bases from V and 2 bases from J, the junction contained 4 bases not matched to a gene. The CDR3 has 14 amino acids. CDR3 sequence (DNA): TGTGCCAGCGGTGGACTAGCGGGACCCTACGAGCAGTACTTC. Encoded protein: CASGGLAGPYEQYF.

The rearrangement links TRBV5-6 to TRBJ2-1; 7 nucleotides agree with TRBD1. CDR1 is SGHDT, CDR2 YYEEEE, per germline. The V and J ends lost 4 bases and 3 bases, in that order; junction bases with no gene match: 13. This CDR3 has 17 residues. CDR3 sequence (DNA): TGTGCCAGCAGCACAGTTCCGGGGACAGAGTTCTACAATGAGCAGTTCTTC. Protein: CASSTVPGTEFYNEQFF.

As to this clone: The sample contains more than one DNA sequence encoding this CDR3. The rearrangement uses TRBV5-1 and TRBJ1-1; no definite D call. CDR3 size: 14 residues. Trimming stripped 2 bases from V and 0 bases from J, with 8 bases between. In germline, CDR1 is SGHRS, CDR2 YFSETQ. The CDR3 nucleotides read TGCGCCAGCAGCTTAGACAACATGAACACTGAAGCTTTCTTT. Translated, it gives CASSLDNMNTEAFF.

The chain uses TRBV5-1 and TRBJ1-1; unclear D gene. Trimming pared 4 bases from V and 4 bases from J, leaving 14 bases between. The V gene's germline CDR1 is SGHRS and CDR2 YFSETQ. The CDR3 spans 14 residues. CDR3: CASSSQSGSTEAFF. The CDR3 DNA is TGCGCCAGCAGCAGTCAGTCGGGTAGCACTGAAGCTTTCTTT.

The chain joins TRBV28 to TRBJ2-2; 8 bases are shared with TRBD1. V was clipped by 5 bases and J by 3 bases; unmatched bases: 5. The germline gives CDR1 MDHEN, CDR2 SYDVKM. This CDR3 contains 15 residues. The CDR3 coding sequence is TGTGCCAGCAGTGCGACAGGGGCCTACACCGGGGAGCTGTTTTTT. Amino acid sequence: CASSATGAYTGELFF.

J is TRBJ2-7 and V is TRBV2; D is unresolved. Trimming took off 6 bases at V and 2 bases at J, with 17 bases between the two ends. This CDR3 contains 15 residues. CDR1 SNHLY and CDR2 FYNNEI come from the germline V gene. CDR3 bases: TGTGCCAGCAGATTTCGCTCGAGCGATACCTACGAGCAGTACTTC. It translates to CASRFRSSDTYEQYF.

The rearrangement joins TRBV14 to TRBJ2-1; D remains ambiguous. In germline, CDR1 is SGHDN, CDR2 FVKESK. V was cut by 1 base and J by 3 bases, with 19 bases left in between. This CDR3 is built from 18 residues. CDR3 coding DNA: TGTGCCAGCAGCCAAGCTACAACGAACAGAGGCAACTACAATGAGCAGTTCTTC. It is translated as CASSQATTNRGNYNEQFF.

V gene TRBV10-3 combines with J gene TRBJ2-7, with TRBD2 matching over 7 bases. The CDR3 has 15 amino acids. Germline V gene data show CDR1 as ENHRY and CDR2 as SYGVKD. V trimming: 2 bases; J trimming: 3 bases; junction bases outside the gene matches: 7. CDR3 residues: CAISETLGGHYEQYF. The CDR3 coding sequence is TGTGCCATCAGTGAGACCTTGGGAGGGCACTACGAGCAGTACTTC.

The CDR3 coding sequence is TGTGCCTGGAGTTCAAGCCGGACGCCAAGGGTTAGCACAGATACGCAGTATTTT. Translating it yields CAWSSSRTPRVSTDTQYF. The rearrangement joins TRBV30 to TRBJ2-3, with no clear D. V lost 2 bases and J lost 0, with 21 bases in between. The germline gives CDR1 GTSNPN, CDR2 SVGIG (reference sequence). The CDR3 sequence is 18 residues long.

DNA for the CDR3: TGTGCCAGCAGCCCTTACGGACTAGCGGGAGGGCCCATCGGGGAGCTGTTTTTT. As protein: CASSPYGLAGGPIGELFF. This chain uses TRBV27 with TRBJ2-2; 15 bases are a match to TRBD2. There are 18 residues in the CDR3. Germline lookup yields CDR1 MNHEY and CDR2 SMNVEV (reference sequence). The V gene end was trimmed by 6 bases and the J gene end by 7 bases; junction bases not matched to a gene: 12.

The chain uses TRBV27 and TRBJ2-3, with 10 positions matching TRBD2. The junction had 12 bases not matched to a gene; V was cut back by 7 bases and J by 2 bases. Germline-derived CDR1 and CDR2 are MNHEY and SMNVEV (reference sequence). CDR3 size: 17 residues. Here the CDR3 DNA reads TGTGCCAGCACCCGACATCTAGCGGGAGATCTCACAGATACGCAGTATTTT. Its protein is CASTRHLAGDLTDTQYF.

The CDR3 DNA sequence: TGCGCCAGCAGCCAAGTCAATACCAATCAGCCCCAGCATTTT. Protein sequence: CASSQVNTNQPQHF. The chain joins TRBV4-1 to TRBJ1-5; D ambiguous. Per germline, CDR1 MGHRA and CDR2 YSYEKL. Trimming shortened V by 1 base and J by 3 bases, and 7 bases separated the two germline ends. The CDR3 spans 14 residues.

This chain connects TRBV7-2 to TRBJ1-5; 7 positions agree with TRBD1. The V segment lost 2 bases and the J segment 2 bases; nucleotides outside the gene matches: 3. Germline V gene data show CDR1 as SGHTA and CDR2 as FQGNSA. This CDR3 contains 15 residues. CDR3 DNA: TGTGCCAGCAGCTTAAACAGGGGAGGCAATCAGCCCCAGCATTTT. Protein sequence: CASSLNRGGNQPQHF.

This chain uses TRBV4-1 with TRBJ1-3; D may be TRBD1 (6 bases). Looked up from germline, CDR1 is MGHRA and CDR2 is YSYEKL. This CDR3 contains 14 residues. Trimming shortened V by 1 base and J by 4 bases, and 8 bases separated the two germline ends. In DNA form, the CDR3 reads TGCGCCAGCAGCCAAGCAGGGGCAGGAAACACCATATATTTT. This gives the protein CASSQAGAGNTIYF.

This sequence joins TRBV6-6 and TRBJ1-1; tentatively, D is TRBD1 (5 bases). Trimming cost V 2 bases and J 7 bases, with 5 bases left between them. The CDR3 runs to 11 residues. Germline CDR1 reads MNHNY; CDR2 reads SVGAGI (reference sequence). The CDR3 loop reads CASSYRGEAFF. The CDR3 coding sequence is TGTGCCAGCAGTTACAGGGGTGAAGCTTTCTTT.

This clone was seen a single time. The same CDR3 can be traced to other DNA sequences in this sample. The chain links TRBV5-4 to TRBJ2-7; 11 nucleotides agree with TRBD2. The V and J ends lost 3 bases and 2 bases, in that order; junction bases with no gene match: 7. The V gene's germline CDR1 is SGHNT and CDR2 YYREEE (reference sequence). This CDR3 is 16 amino acids long. For the CDR3, the DNA is TGTGCCAGCAGCTCTCCTGGGACTAGCGGTACCTACGAGCAGTACTTC. Its protein is CASSSPGTSGTYEQYF.

This clone showed up just once. The rearrangement links TRBV4-2 to TRBJ2-3, with 10 bases aligning to TRBD2. With V trimmed by 3 bases and J by 0 bases, 6 bases remained unmatched. The CDR3 spans 17 residues. The germline V gene encodes CDR1 LGHNA and CDR2 YNFKEQ. CDR3 loop: CASSQKLAGTSTDTQYF. The DNA of the CDR3 is TGTGCCAGCAGCCAGAAACTAGCGGGAACTAGCACAGATACGCAGTATTTT.

The V gene is TRBV11-2, the J gene TRBJ1-4; maybe TRBD1 (5 bases). Deletions cut 0 bases from V and 3 bases from J, with 17 bases between. The CDR3 loop spans 18 amino acids. The germline V gene has CDR1 SGHAT and CDR2 FQNNGV. DNA of the CDR3: TGTGCCAGCAGCTTAGATGGAGGTGGGGGATCATCTAATGAAAAACTGTTTTTT. Encoded protein: CASSLDGGGGSSNEKLFF.

This chain joins TRBV28 and TRBJ2-3, with 8 nucleotides matching TRBD2. The length of the CDR3 is 14 residues. Germline CDR1 is MDHEN and CDR2 is SYDVKM. The V gene end was trimmed by 6 bases and the J gene end by 3 bases; junction bases not matched to a gene: 5. Here the CDR3 reads CASSRAGETDTQYF. The CDR3 bases are TGTGCCAGCAGCCGAGCGGGAGAAACAGATACGCAGTATTTT.

This chain joins TRBV18 and TRBJ2-2, with D perhaps matching TRBD1 (6 bases). Trimming removed 5 bases at V and 0 bases at J, with 10 bases between. Germline assignment: CDR1 KGHSH and CDR2 LQKENI. CDR3 length: 15 amino acids. CDR3 residues: CASSTGTTNTGELFF. The CDR3 DNA sequence: TGTGCCAGCTCAACCGGGACAACGAACACCGGGGAGCTGTTTTTT.